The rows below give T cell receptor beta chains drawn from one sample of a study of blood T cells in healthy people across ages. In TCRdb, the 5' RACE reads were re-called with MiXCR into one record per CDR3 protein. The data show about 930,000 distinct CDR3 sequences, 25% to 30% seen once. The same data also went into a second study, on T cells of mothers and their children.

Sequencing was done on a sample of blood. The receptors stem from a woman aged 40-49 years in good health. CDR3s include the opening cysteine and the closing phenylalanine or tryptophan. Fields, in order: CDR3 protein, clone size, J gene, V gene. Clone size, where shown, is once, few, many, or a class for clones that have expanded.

cdr3_aa: CSGTSGAQETQYF
clone_size: few
j_call: TRBJ2-5
v_call: TRBV20-1

cdr3_aa: CASSPRDSGYQETQYF
clone_size: -
j_call: TRBJ2-5
v_call: TRBV18

cdr3_aa: CASSPTAATNEKLFF
clone_size: few
j_call: TRBJ1-4
v_call: TRBV18

cdr3_aa: CASSPVGASNEKLFF
clone_size: few
j_call: TRBJ1-4
v_call: TRBV14

cdr3_aa: CASSPSGVAGNTIYF
clone_size: -
j_call: TRBJ1-3
v_call: TRBV3-1

cdr3_aa: CATSRARDLNTEAFF
clone_size: few
j_call: TRBJ1-1
v_call: TRBV15

cdr3_aa: CASSLLGSSYGYTF
clone_size: many
j_call: TRBJ1-2
v_call: TRBV28

cdr3_aa: CASSSRDRPEGYTF
clone_size: few
j_call: TRBJ1-2
v_call: TRBV18

cdr3_aa: CASSDLGQNYGYTF
clone_size: many
j_call: TRBJ1-2
v_call: TRBV5-1

cdr3_aa: CASRSQRSTDTQYF
clone_size: few
j_call: TRBJ2-3
v_call: TRBV7-2

cdr3_aa: CASSVGAGVMYNEQFF
clone_size: -
j_call: TRBJ2-1
v_call: TRBV9

cdr3_aa: CASSLLGQGSSEQFF
clone_size: -
j_call: TRBJ2-1
v_call: TRBV7-6

cdr3_aa: CASSYRPGTSNSPLHF
clone_size: few
j_call: TRBJ1-6
v_call: TRBV6-2/TRBV6-3

cdr3_aa: CASSPTITGGGGYTF
clone_size: -
j_call: TRBJ1-2
v_call: TRBV12-3/TRBV12-4

cdr3_aa: CAISEPPGQGSNYGYTF
clone_size: many
j_call: TRBJ1-2
v_call: TRBV10-3

cdr3_aa: CASSVGTSSLILDEQFF
clone_size: few
j_call: TRBJ2-1
v_call: TRBV9

cdr3_aa: CASNVAASNQPQHF
clone_size: -
j_call: TRBJ1-5
v_call: TRBV9

cdr3_aa: CASSDRGYNSPLHF
clone_size: -
j_call: TRBJ1-6
v_call: TRBV6-5

cdr3_aa: CASSDPSLGTASRDEQYF
clone_size: many
j_call: TRBJ2-7
v_call: TRBV25-1

cdr3_aa: CASSFGSTPYEQYF
clone_size: -
j_call: TRBJ2-7
v_call: TRBV5-1

cdr3_aa: CASSEGGTVRSGNTIYF
clone_size: few
j_call: TRBJ1-3
v_call: TRBV2

cdr3_aa: CASSPRGGGNNEQFF
clone_size: few
j_call: TRBJ2-1
v_call: TRBV7-3

cdr3_aa: CASSERVGVAKNIQYF
clone_size: few
j_call: TRBJ2-4
v_call: TRBV2

cdr3_aa: CASSPLRDPGGAKNIQYF
clone_size: few
j_call: TRBJ2-4
v_call: TRBV7-9

cdr3_aa: CASSSIGRDEAFF
clone_size: few
j_call: TRBJ1-1
v_call: TRBV28

cdr3_aa: CASSQPPGRMGNTIYF
clone_size: many
j_call: TRBJ1-3
v_call: TRBV12-3/TRBV12-4

cdr3_aa: CSGGDGRYRADTQYF
clone_size: -
j_call: TRBJ2-3
v_call: TRBV29-1

cdr3_aa: CATSSERSTGELFF
clone_size: -
j_call: TRBJ2-2
v_call: TRBV15

cdr3_aa: CSASSPFSSTDTQYF
clone_size: -
j_call: TRBJ2-3
v_call: TRBV20-1

cdr3_aa: CASSLGSVGNEQFF
clone_size: -
j_call: TRBJ2-1
v_call: TRBV7-9

cdr3_aa: CASSYQGGGYTF
clone_size: few
j_call: TRBJ1-2
v_call: TRBV6-2/TRBV6-3

cdr3_aa: CASSLGQPSNYGYTF
clone_size: many
j_call: TRBJ1-2
v_call: TRBV3-1

cdr3_aa: CATSRDIQPRHF
clone_size: -
j_call: TRBJ1-5
v_call: TRBV15

cdr3_aa: CTSSQGTGGTYEQYF
clone_size: few
j_call: TRBJ2-7
v_call: TRBV5-1

cdr3_aa: CASSSPRTSNIQYF
clone_size: few
j_call: TRBJ2-4
v_call: TRBV28

cdr3_aa: CASSGTSGGLGEQFF
clone_size: many
j_call: TRBJ2-1
v_call: TRBV2

cdr3_aa: CASSFKRGGYNEQFF
clone_size: -
j_call: TRBJ2-1
v_call: TRBV7-2

cdr3_aa: CSARGQDSNYGYTF
clone_size: -
j_call: TRBJ1-2
v_call: TRBV20-1

cdr3_aa: CSVGPITGGSNYGYTF
clone_size: few
j_call: TRBJ1-2
v_call: TRBV29-1

cdr3_aa: CASSLAGLALREQFF
clone_size: once
j_call: TRBJ2-1
v_call: TRBV7-2

cdr3_aa: CSVKSGTDYGYTF
clone_size: few
j_call: TRBJ1-2
v_call: TRBV29-1

cdr3_aa: CASSLGPVGSPLHF
clone_size: -
j_call: TRBJ1-6
v_call: TRBV7-3

cdr3_aa: CACSMSGSNYGYTF
clone_size: -
j_call: TRBJ1-2
v_call: TRBV4-1

cdr3_aa: CSAHQRQGGYGYTF
clone_size: -
j_call: TRBJ1-2
v_call: TRBV20-1

cdr3_aa: CASRLPGLGEQYF
clone_size: few
j_call: TRBJ2-7
v_call: TRBV27

cdr3_aa: CASSQVDDEQYF
clone_size: few
j_call: TRBJ2-7
v_call: TRBV3-1

cdr3_aa: CASSGTVVGEKLFF
clone_size: few
j_call: TRBJ1-4
v_call: TRBV6-5

cdr3_aa: CASGLSPTENYGYTF
clone_size: -
j_call: TRBJ1-2
v_call: TRBV9

cdr3_aa: CASSFGGRGPTDTQYF
clone_size: few
j_call: TRBJ2-3
v_call: TRBV28

cdr3_aa: CASSSDTWGTEAFF
clone_size: few
j_call: TRBJ1-1
v_call: TRBV5-5

cdr3_aa: CASRGGGGFSYEQYF
clone_size: -
j_call: TRBJ2-7
v_call: TRBV12-3/TRBV12-4

cdr3_aa: CASSFYQGSYNEQFF
clone_size: many
j_call: TRBJ2-1
v_call: TRBV7-6

cdr3_aa: CSAPQGQGTEAFF
clone_size: -
j_call: TRBJ1-1
v_call: TRBV20-1

cdr3_aa: CASSLPGRSEQFF
clone_size: many
j_call: TRBJ2-1
v_call: TRBV12-3/TRBV12-4

cdr3_aa: CASSLVGGPNQPQHF
clone_size: few
j_call: TRBJ1-5
v_call: TRBV7-2

cdr3_aa: CASSLYRVDTGELFF
clone_size: -
j_call: TRBJ2-2
v_call: TRBV7-2

cdr3_aa: CASSQLGLSYEQYF
clone_size: many
j_call: TRBJ2-7
v_call: TRBV7-2

cdr3_aa: CSATDRVRYEQYF
clone_size: many
j_call: TRBJ2-7
v_call: TRBV20-1

cdr3_aa: CASSLSGTGQTSNYGYTF
clone_size: once
j_call: TRBJ1-2
v_call: TRBV28

cdr3_aa: CAWNGGEGYEQYF
clone_size: -
j_call: TRBJ2-7
v_call: TRBV30